The clone carrying this T cell receptor (beta chain) was seen many times. The antigen is not known. The data are from a study of blood T cells in healthy people across ages. Broader study findings: Roughly linearly, TCR beta diversity per million T cells fell as age increased.

Primers used in a second PCR of roughly 6 to 12 cycles were a sample-barcoded 5' primer and a J-beta primer mix. Each CDR3 protein is one row after TCRdb ran MiXCR on the 5' RACE reads. The sample includes about 1 million distinct CDR3 sequences, 35% to 55% seen only once; the top ten take under 20%. V lost 0 bases, J lost 5 bases, and 8 bases lay in between. Germline CDR1 reads MGHRA; CDR2 reads YSYEKL. The CDR3 spans 13 residues. The sequencing input was blood. The rearrangement links TRBV4-1 to TRBJ2-7; D is unresolved. The source is a woman aged 60 to 75 in good health. The CDR3 region has the DNA TGCGCCAGCAGCCAAGAGGCCAGTGACGAGCAGTACTTC. This encodes CASSQEASDEQYF.